The 20 T cell receptor beta chains below come from one sample, sequenced in a study of blood T cell repertoires in COVID-19. Here immunoSEQ multiplex PCR was the method, and the copy in TCRdb shows in-frame clones only, minus some. The sample records about 300,000 clones, approximately 88% being singletons. The specimen sequenced was peripheral blood. Source of these receptors: a woman in her twenties or thirties who had recovered from COVID-19.

The J gene is TRBJ2-7, the V gene TRBV11-2, with a tentative D call TRBD1 (6 bases). From germline, CDR1 is SGHAT and CDR2 FQNNGV. With 5 bases removed from V and 0 bases from J, the gap between germline ends came to 14 bases. The CDR3 sequence is 15 residues long. The CDR3 nucleotides read TGTGCCAGCAGCAATGGGGGCTTAAGCTCCTACGAGCAGTACTTC. It specifies CASSNGGLSSYEQYF.

The chain couples TRBV5-6 to TRBJ2-1; 11 bases are shared with TRBD2. V dropped 6 bases and J dropped 6; count of bases not matched to a gene: 8. CDR3 length: 15 residues. CDR1 is SGHDT, CDR2 YYEEEE, per germline. This CDR3 is CASKDGTSGFNEQFF. The CDR3 coding sequence is TGTGCCAGCAAAGACGGGACTAGCGGTTTCAATGAGCAGTTCTTC.

This chain uses TRBV18 with TRBJ2-1, with TRBD2 matching 10 bases. The CDR3 is 15 residues long. V was clipped by 3 bases and J by 7 bases; unmatched bases: 6. CDR1 is KGHSH and CDR2 is LQKENI in the germline V gene. Written as DNA, the CDR3 is TGTGCCAGCTCACCCGGACTAGCGGCAACTAATGAGCAGTTCTTC. This translates into CASSPGLAATNEQFF.

The V call is TRBV6-6, the J call TRBJ1-5; no clear D gene. The CDR3 has 15 amino acids. Germline V gene data show CDR1 as MNHNY and CDR2 as SVGAGI (reference sequence). The V end was cut by 3 bases, the J end by 5 bases, with 14 bases between. As DNA, the CDR3 is TGTGCCAGCAGTTATATTGCAGCAGGCGATCAGCCCCAGCATTTT. The encoded protein is CASSYIAAGDQPQHF.

J is TRBJ2-7 and V is TRBV5-6, with D unclear. Germline V gene data show CDR1 as SGHDT and CDR2 as YYEEEE. The CDR3 runs 15 residues. V lost 1 base to trimming and J lost 1 base, with 12 bases between them. Here the CDR3 reads CASSLSERASYEQYF. The CDR3 coding sequence is TGTGCCAGCAGCTTGTCAGAGCGTGCGTCCTACGAGCAGTACTTC. The complete variable domain, with remaining parts taken from reference TRBV5-6 and TRBJ2-7, reads DAGVTQSPTHLIKTRGQQVTLRCSPKSGHDTVSWYQQALGQGPQFIFQYYEEEERQRGNFPDRFSGHQFPNYSSELNVNALLLGDSALYLCASSLSERASYEQYFGPGTRLTVT.

This clone came up once. V usage is TRBV4-1 and J usage is TRBJ1-1, with no clear D. Germline assignment: CDR1 MGHRA and CDR2 YSYEKL. V was clipped by 1 base and J by 11 bases, with 20 bases between them. There are 15 residues in the CDR3. Here the CDR3 reads CASSQGKMSAIGAFF. The CDR3 nucleotides are TGCGCCAGCAGCCAAGGGAAAATGTCAGCGATTGGCGCTTTCTTT.

The V call is TRBV5-5, the J call TRBJ2-1, with 8 positions matching TRBD2. The CDR3 loop spans 17 amino acids. V shed 2 bases, J shed 0 bases, and the junction held 7 bases outside the gene matches. CDR1 is SGHKS, CDR2 YYEKEE, per germline (reference sequence). The CDR3 reads CASSLSSGLSSYNEQFF. The CDR3 DNA is TGTGCCAGCAGCTTATCTAGCGGGCTTAGCTCCTACAATGAGCAGTTCTTC. Full variable domain (missing parts from reference TRBV5-5 and TRBJ2-1): DAGVTQSPTHLIKTRGQQVTLRCSPISGHKSVSWYQQVLGQGPQFIFQYYEKEERGRGNFPDRFSARQFPNYSSELNVNALLLGDSALYLCASSLSSGLSSYNEQFFGPGTRLTVL.

As concerns this clone: The same CDR3 arises from other DNA sequences in this sample as well. The chain recombines TRBV10-3 with TRBJ2-7; the D gene is possibly TRBD2 (6 bases). The CDR3 is made up of 14 amino acids. The V gene's germline CDR1 is ENHRY and CDR2 SYGVKD. Trimming stripped 0 bases from V and 1 base from J, with 7 bases between. The CDR3 bases are TGTGCCATCAGTGAGTCGGGGGGTTCCTACGAGCAGTACTTC. This translates into CAISESGGSYEQYF.

This sequence joins TRBV29-1 and TRBJ1-1, with TRBD1 matching over 10 bases. The CDR3 is 15 residues long. The J segment lost 4 bases and the V segment lost 4 bases, leaving 9 bases of the junction unmatched. Germline values: CDR1 SQVTM, CDR2 ANQGSEA. CDR3 in DNA: TGCAGCGTTGCGGATGGGACAGGGGCCATCACTGAAGCTTTCTTT. Encoded protein: CSVADGTGAITEAFF.

The V call is TRBV4-3, the J call TRBJ1-6; weak D call: TRBD1 (5 bases). Germline V lookup: CDR1 LGHNA, CDR2 YSLEER. Trimming took off 4 bases at V and 6 bases at J, with 10 bases between the two ends. The CDR3 extends over 14 amino acids. The chain's CDR3 is CASSLREGNSPLHF. The CDR3, as DNA: TGCGCCAGCAGCCTCAGGGAAGGTAATTCACCCCTCCACTTT.

The rearrangement joins TRBV6-6 to TRBJ1-2, with 7 bases fitting TRBD1. The CDR3 is made up of 15 amino acids. J lost 0 bases, V lost 6 bases, and 7 bases had no gene match. From germline, CDR1 is MNHNY and CDR2 SVGAGI (reference sequence). The CDR3 nucleotides are TGTGCCAGCAGCCCCGACAGGGTGTCTAACTATGGCTACACCTTC. Protein sequence: CASSPDRVSNYGYTF.

The chain joins TRBV4-2 to TRBJ2-7; the D is unclear. The CDR3 has 14 amino acids. The V end was cut by 0 bases, the J end by 0 bases, with 6 bases between. Germline lookup yields CDR1 LGHNA and CDR2 YNFKEQ. The DNA for the CDR3 is TGTGCCAGCAGCCAAGAAGCCTACTCCTACGAGCAGTACTTC. Translating gives CASSQEAYSYEQYF.

The chain is built from TRBV5-5 and TRBJ1-2; D is uncertain. CDR1 and CDR2 from the germline V gene are SGHKS and YYEKEE (reference sequence). Trimming removed 2 bases from V and 0 bases from J, with 11 bases in between. The CDR3 is made up of 15 amino acids. The CDR3 sequence: CASSFYIGANYGYTF. CDR3 nucleotide sequence: TGTGCCAGCAGCTTTTATATTGGAGCTAACTATGGCTACACCTTC.

This clone was counted a few times. The chain carries TRBV6-2 or TRBV6-3 and TRBJ1-2, with TRBD1 as a possible D gene (6 bases). Trimming pared 0 bases from V and 5 bases from J, leaving 10 bases between. Germline CDR1 and CDR2: MNHEY and SVGEGT. The CDR3 consists of 14 residues. The CDR3 protein is CASSYSVQGYGYTF. The CDR3 coding sequence is TGTGCCAGCAGTTACTCGGTTCAGGGGTATGGCTACACCTTC.

The CDR3 nucleotides read TGTGCCAGCGGAGGGACAGGGATGATCTATGGCTACACCTTC. As protein: CASGGTGMIYGYTF. The chain has TRBV5-5 and TRBJ1-2, with 9 bases lining up with TRBD1. CDR1 and CDR2 (germline): SGHKS, YYEKEE (reference sequence). V shed 7 bases, J shed 4 bases, and the junction held 8 bases outside the gene matches. The CDR3 is 14 amino acids.

This chain joins TRBV14 and TRBJ2-1; TRBD2 matches at 12 bases. The CDR3 has 15 amino acids. V gave up 3 bases and J gave up 6 bases; unmatched junction bases: 3. The germline V gene encodes CDR1 SGHDN and CDR2 FVKESK. The CDR3 sequence is CASSQGTSGFNEQFF. CDR3 DNA: TGTGCCAGCAGCCAGGGGACTAGCGGGTTCAATGAGCAGTTCTTC.

The V and J genes are TRBV12-3 or TRBV12-4 and TRBJ2-2; D is unclear. Trimming left V 2 bases short and J 7 bases short, with 8 bases between. The CDR3 loop spans 13 amino acids. CDR3 region: CASSLLGYGELFF. In DNA form, the CDR3 reads TGTGCCAGCAGTTTACTCGGGTACGGGGAGCTGTTTTTT.

The chain employs TRBV12-3 or TRBV12-4 and TRBJ1-3; unclear D gene. The CDR3 spans 13 residues. V lost 5 bases and J 0 bases, leaving 5 bases between the germline ends. The CDR3 nucleotides are TGTGCCAGCAGTCGGAGCTCTGGAAACACCATATATTTT. Amino acid sequence: CASSRSSGNTIYF.

J is TRBJ1-2 and V is TRBV5-1; perhaps TRBD1 as D (6 bases). This CDR3 has 13 amino acids. Germline CDR1 is SGHRS and CDR2 is YFSETQ. Trimming stripped 4 bases from V and 8 bases from J, with 15 bases between. CDR3 nucleotides: TGCGCCAGCAGCGCCAGACAGGAAGAGGGCTACACCTTC. Translation gives CASSARQEEGYTF.

V is TRBV6-5 and J is TRBJ2-7, with D maybe TRBD2 (5 bases). The CDR3 runs to 15 residues. V was cut by 2 bases and J by 5 bases, with 16 bases left in between. Germline CDR1 is MNHEY and CDR2 is SVGAGI. As DNA, the CDR3 is TGTGCCAGCAGTTACCGAGGGATTCGCACCCACGAGCAGTACTTC. This gives the protein CASSYRGIRTHEQYF.